This T cell receptor (beta chain) appears in the sequencing data of a study of beta chain features in type 1 diabetes. Study findings and constraints: Moderately but significantly shorter TCRB CDR3s were found in Type 1 diabetes patients in all four CD4+ subsets. Whether TCRB rearrangement is influenced by HLA type was left unresolved in this analysis.

On average, the one heparinised blood draw given by each donor was 90 to 150 mL. About this clone itself: Its antigen is not identified.

Of the isolated RNA, all was reverse transcribed, and so the sequenced material was expressed TCRB transcripts. The repertoire was sequenced with immunoSEQ multiplex PCR; TCRdb's copy has only in-frame clones and lacks some. Among 300,000 to 400,000 clones, around 8% were seen once, and the ten largest hold 0.44%. This TCR derives from a woman between 18 and 29 years old in good health. Sample: central memory CD4+ T cells from blood.

CDR3 protein: CASSPGQDQPQHF. CDR3 nucleotide sequence: TGTGCCAGCTCACCAGGCCAGGATCAGCCCCAGCATTTT. The chain joins TRBV18 to TRBJ1-5, with D uncertain. Germline lookup yields CDR1 KGHSH and CDR2 LQKENI. This CDR3 has 13 residues. With 2 bases removed from V and 5 bases from J, the gap between germline ends came to 7 bases.